Below, 13 T cell receptor beta chains from the same sample are listed, as sequenced in a study of blood T cell repertoires in COVID-19. Sequencing used immunoSEQ multiplex PCR; TCRdb keeps in-frame clones, though not all of them. This repertoire shows more than 95,000 clones, 90% to 95% found once; its top ten account for 6%. Sequencing was carried out using peripheral blood. The receptors derive from a human donor in a cohort sampled during active COVID-19.

The chain employs TRBV5-6 and TRBJ1-1; D gene unclear. The CDR3 has 15 amino acids. Germline V gene lookup returns CDR1 SGHDT and CDR2 YYEEEE. Trimming took off 0 bases at V and 4 bases at J, with 13 bases between the two ends. The CDR3 is CASSLGPSGGTEAFF. The CDR3 region has the DNA TGTGCCAGCAGCTTGGGGCCGTCGGGTGGCACTGAAGCTTTCTTT. Variable domain in full (rest from reference TRBV5-6 and TRBJ1-1): DAGVTQSPTHLIKTRGQQVTLRCSPKSGHDTVSWYQQALGQGPQFIFQYYEEEERQRGNFPDRFSGHQFPNYSSELNVNALLLGDSALYLCASSLGPSGGTEAFFGQGTRLTVV.

V and J are TRBV7-2 and TRBJ2-7; 12 nucleotides match TRBD2. The CDR3 covers 16 residues. Losses at the gene ends were 0 bases for V and 7 bases for J; bases not matched to a gene: 7. From germline, CDR1 is SGHTA and CDR2 FQGNSA. The chain's CDR3 is CASSLAPSGGAWEQYF. CDR3 coding DNA: TGTGCCAGCAGCTTAGCTCCTAGCGGGGGGGCCTGGGAGCAGTACTTC.

This clone came up many times. The same CDR3 can be traced to other DNA sequences in this sample. This chain connects TRBV6-1 to TRBJ2-7, with a weak D call TRBD1 (5 bases). CDR1 and CDR2 from the germline V gene are MNHNS and SASEGT. The V gene lost 2 bases and the J gene lost 4 bases, with 15 bases spanning the gap. CDR3 length: 15 residues. CDR3 protein: CASSERGRGRYEQYF. The DNA of the CDR3 is TGTGCCAGCAGTGAAAGGGGTAGGGGAAGGTACGAGCAGTACTTC.

The gene calls are TRBV10-1 and TRBJ1-2, with a possible D match to TRBD1 (5 bases). Germline-derived CDR1 and CDR2 are WNHNN and SYGVQD (reference sequence). The V gene lost 11 bases and the J gene lost 5 bases, with 12 bases spanning the gap. The CDR3 spans 11 residues. The DNA of the CDR3 is TGCGCCGCCAAGACAGATTATGGCTACACCTTC. The encoded protein is CAAKTDYGYTF.

The sample holds one count of this clone. The chain carries TRBV2 and TRBJ1-1; 8 bases are a match to TRBD1. Trimming removed 6 bases from V and 1 base from J; junction bases left unmatched: 7. From germline, CDR1 is SNHLY and CDR2 FYNNEI. The CDR3 extends over 15 amino acids. The CDR3 here is CASRRIGQGNTEAFF. The CDR3 coding sequence is TGTGCCAGCAGACGAATCGGACAGGGGAACACTGAAGCTTTCTTT.

The chain is built from TRBV27 and TRBJ2-1; 8 bases are a match to TRBD1. Germline V CDR1 and CDR2: MNHEY, SMNVEV (reference sequence). V shed 4 bases, J shed 4 bases, and the junction held 3 bases outside the gene matches. The CDR3 runs to 14 residues. The CDR3: CASSSGGVYNEQFF. CDR3 coding DNA: TGTGCCAGCAGTTCAGGGGGCGTTTACAATGAGCAGTTCTTC.

This clone was seen once. The chain couples TRBV24-1 to TRBJ2-1; 9 bases line up with TRBD1. Unmatched junction bases numbered 7, after V lost 9 bases and J lost 2 bases. Germline-derived CDR1 and CDR2 are KGHDR and SFDVKD. This CDR3 has 15 residues. This CDR3 is CATRGGTGPYNEQFF. CDR3 coding DNA: TGTGCCACCCGTGGGGGGACAGGGCCCTACAATGAGCAGTTCTTC.

The chain joins TRBV27 to TRBJ2-4; the match to TRBD1 covers 9 bases. This CDR3 is 15 amino acids long. The germline gives CDR1 MNHEY, CDR2 SMNVEV (reference sequence). The V segment lost 4 bases and the J segment 7 bases; nucleotides outside the gene matches: 8. The CDR3, as DNA: TGTGCCAGCAGTTCCACCGACAGGGGGATCAACATTCAGTACTTC. Protein: CASSSTDRGINIQYF.

The DNA for the CDR3 is TGTGCCACCAGCAGAGATCGTAATGGGCTGGGACAGCGACCCTACGAGCAGTACTTC. Translating gives CATSRDRNGLGQRPYEQYF. The V gene is TRBV15, the J gene TRBJ2-7, with 7 nucleotides matching TRBD1. Looked up from germline, CDR1 is LNHNV and CDR2 is YYDKDF (reference sequence). The CDR3 spans 19 residues. J was trimmed by 2 bases and V by 0 bases; bases with no gene match: 16.

This chain links TRBV2 with TRBJ2-1, with TRBD2 identical over 15 bases. The CDR3 has 16 residues. CDR1 and CDR2 from the germline V gene are SNHLY and FYNNEI. The trim removed 9 bases at V and 2 bases at J, leaving 5 bases unmatched. The CDR3 sequence is CARRWTSGRAYNEQFF. CDR3 in DNA: TGTGCCAGAAGATGGACTAGCGGGAGGGCCTACAATGAGCAGTTCTTC.

This chain uses TRBV2 with TRBJ2-7; 8 nucleotides agree with TRBD2. CDR3 length: 14 amino acids. Germline lookup yields CDR1 SNHLY and CDR2 FYNNEI. Germline trimming cut 3 bases from V and 3 bases from J; bases unmatched to any gene: 4. The CDR3 sequence is CASSESGSGYEQYF. DNA of the CDR3: TGTGCCAGCAGTGAGAGCGGGAGTGGCTACGAGCAGTACTTC.

As regards this clone: The same CDR3 is also encoded by other DNA sequences in this sample. This chain connects TRBV12-3 or TRBV12-4 to TRBJ2-5; 9 nucleotides agree with TRBD1. Trimming removed 8 bases from V and 5 bases from J; junction bases left unmatched: 6. This CDR3 spans 13 amino acids. CDR3 sequence (DNA): TGTGCCAGCCGGGGACAGGGCGAGGAGACCCAGTACTTC. Translation gives CASRGQGEETQYF.

This chain uses TRBV11-2 with TRBJ2-5; D is uncertain. The CDR3 runs to 13 residues. V was pared by 6 bases and J by 2 bases, with 10 bases between. CDR1 and CDR2 (germline): SGHAT, FQNNGV. The CDR3 DNA follows: TGTGCCAGCAGTGAAGAGGTGCAAGAGACCCAGTACTTC. Amino acids: CASSEEVQETQYF.